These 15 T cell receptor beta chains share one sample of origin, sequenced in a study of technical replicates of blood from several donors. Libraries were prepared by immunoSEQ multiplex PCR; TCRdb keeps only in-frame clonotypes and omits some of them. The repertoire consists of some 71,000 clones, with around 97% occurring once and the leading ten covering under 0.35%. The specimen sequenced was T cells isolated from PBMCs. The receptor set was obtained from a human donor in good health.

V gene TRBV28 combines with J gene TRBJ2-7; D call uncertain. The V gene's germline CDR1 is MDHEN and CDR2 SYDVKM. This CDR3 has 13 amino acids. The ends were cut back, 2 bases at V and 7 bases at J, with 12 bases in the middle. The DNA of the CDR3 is TGTGCCAGCAGTTTAATTGCGCGGAGAGAGCAGTACTTC. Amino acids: CASSLIARREQYF.

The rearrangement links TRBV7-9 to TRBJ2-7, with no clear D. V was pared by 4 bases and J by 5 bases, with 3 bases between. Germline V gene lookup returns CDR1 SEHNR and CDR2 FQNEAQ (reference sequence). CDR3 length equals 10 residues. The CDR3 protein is CASSYNEQYF. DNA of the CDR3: TGTGCCAGCAGCTACAACGAGCAGTACTTC.

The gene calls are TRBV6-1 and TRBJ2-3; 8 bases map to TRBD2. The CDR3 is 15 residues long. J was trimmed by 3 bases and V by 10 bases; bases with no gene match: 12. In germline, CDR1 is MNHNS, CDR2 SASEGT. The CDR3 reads CATTIWAGGTDTQYF. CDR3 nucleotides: TGTGCCACGACCATATGGGCGGGAGGAACAGATACGCAGTATTTT.

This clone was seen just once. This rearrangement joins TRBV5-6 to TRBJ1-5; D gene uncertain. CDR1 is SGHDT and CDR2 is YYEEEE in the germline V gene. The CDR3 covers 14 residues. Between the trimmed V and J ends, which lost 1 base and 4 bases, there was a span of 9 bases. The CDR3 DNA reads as TGTGCCAGCAGCTTGTATCCAGAAAATCAGCCCCAGCATTTT. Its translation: CASSLYPENQPQHF. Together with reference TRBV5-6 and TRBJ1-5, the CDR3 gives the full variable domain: DAGVTQSPTHLIKTRGQQVTLRCSPKSGHDTVSWYQQALGQGPQFIFQYYEEEERQRGNFPDRFSGHQFPNYSSELNVNALLLGDSALYLCASSLYPENQPQHFGDGTRLSIL.

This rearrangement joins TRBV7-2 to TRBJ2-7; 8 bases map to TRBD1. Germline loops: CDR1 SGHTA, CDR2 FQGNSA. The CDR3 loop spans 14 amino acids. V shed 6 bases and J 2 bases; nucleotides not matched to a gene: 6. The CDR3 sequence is CASRPRQGTYEQYF. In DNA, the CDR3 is TGTGCCAGCAGACCTAGACAGGGGACCTACGAGCAGTACTTC.

The CDR3 DNA sequence: TGTGCCAGTAGTAATCTACAGGGGGTTTTGAACACTGAAGCTTTCTTT. This translates into CASSNLQGVLNTEAFF. The rearrangement links TRBV19 to TRBJ1-1; 8 bases are shared with TRBD1. This CDR3 contains 16 residues. V trimming: 4 bases; J trimming: 0 bases; junction bases outside the gene matches: 7. CDR1 LNHDA and CDR2 SQIVND come from the germline V gene (reference sequence).

In DNA form, the CDR3 reads TGTGGGATCGGGACAGGGAATCAGCCCCAGCATTTT. As protein: CGIGTGNQPQHF. V usage is TRBV27 and J usage is TRBJ1-5, with 9 bases lining up with TRBD1. The CDR3 length is 12 residues. Germline loops: CDR1 MNHEY, CDR2 SMNVEV (reference sequence).

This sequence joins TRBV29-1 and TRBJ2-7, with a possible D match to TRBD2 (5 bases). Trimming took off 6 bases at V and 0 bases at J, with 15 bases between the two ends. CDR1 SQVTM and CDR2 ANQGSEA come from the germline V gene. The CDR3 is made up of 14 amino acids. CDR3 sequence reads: CSVDDGGRSYEQYF. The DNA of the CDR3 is TGCAGCGTCGACGATGGCGGGCGCTCCTACGAGCAGTACTTC.

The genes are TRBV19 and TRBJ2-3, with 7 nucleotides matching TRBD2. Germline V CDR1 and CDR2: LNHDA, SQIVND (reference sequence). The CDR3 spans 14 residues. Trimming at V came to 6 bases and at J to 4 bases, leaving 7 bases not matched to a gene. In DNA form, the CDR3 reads TGTGCCAGTAGGGGGAGGGTGGGGGCAGATACGCAGTATTTT. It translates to CASRGRVGADTQYF.

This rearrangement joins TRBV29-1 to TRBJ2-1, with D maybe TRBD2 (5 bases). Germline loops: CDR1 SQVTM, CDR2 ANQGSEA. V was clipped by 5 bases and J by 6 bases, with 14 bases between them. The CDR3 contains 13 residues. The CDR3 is CSVPAGVLNEQFF. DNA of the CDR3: TGCAGCGTTCCAGCCGGGGTCCTCAATGAGCAGTTCTTC.

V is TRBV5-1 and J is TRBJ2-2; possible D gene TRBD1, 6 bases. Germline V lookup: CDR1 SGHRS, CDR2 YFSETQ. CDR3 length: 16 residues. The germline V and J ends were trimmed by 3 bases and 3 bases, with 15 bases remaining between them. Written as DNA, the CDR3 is TGCGCCAGCAGCTCCGAATCGTACAGGGACACCGGGGAGCTGTTTTTT. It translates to CASSSESYRDTGELFF.

DNA for the CDR3: TGTGCCAGCAGTCCTTGGAGAGCTGGAAACACCATATATTTT. Its protein product is CASSPWRAGNTIYF. The V and J genes are TRBV6-5 and TRBJ1-3; D not resolved. This CDR3 is built from 14 residues. Trimming removed 5 bases from V and 2 bases from J, with 10 bases in between. The V gene's germline CDR1 is MNHEY and CDR2 SVGAGI.

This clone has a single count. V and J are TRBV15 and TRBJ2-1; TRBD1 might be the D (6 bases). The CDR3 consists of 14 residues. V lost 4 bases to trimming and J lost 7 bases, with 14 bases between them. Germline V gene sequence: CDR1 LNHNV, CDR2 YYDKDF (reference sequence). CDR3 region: CATSTIQGRNEQFF. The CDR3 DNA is TGTGCCACCAGCACAATACAGGGAAGGAATGAGCAGTTCTTC. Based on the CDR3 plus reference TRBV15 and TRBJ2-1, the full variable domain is DAMVIQNPRYQVTQFGKPVTLSCSQTLNHNVMYWYQQKSSQAPKLLFHYYDKDFNNEADTPDNFQSRRPNTSFCFLDIRSPGLGDTAMYLCATSTIQGRNEQFFGPGTRLTVL.

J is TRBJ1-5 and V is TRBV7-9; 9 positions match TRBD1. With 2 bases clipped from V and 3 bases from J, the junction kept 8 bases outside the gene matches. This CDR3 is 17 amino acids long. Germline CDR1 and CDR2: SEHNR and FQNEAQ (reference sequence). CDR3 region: CASSLQTGTGNNQPQHF. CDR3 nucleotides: TGTGCCAGCAGCTTACAAACCGGGACAGGGAACAATCAGCCCCAGCATTTT.

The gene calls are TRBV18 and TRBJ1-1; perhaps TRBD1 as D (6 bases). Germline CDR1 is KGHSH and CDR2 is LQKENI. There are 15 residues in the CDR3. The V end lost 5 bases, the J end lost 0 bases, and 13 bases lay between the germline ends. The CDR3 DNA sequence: TGTGCCAGCTCATTAGGCGGGGGCATGAACACTGAAGCTTTCTTT. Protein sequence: CASSLGGGMNTEAFF.